The TCR beta chain described here comes from a study of TIL therapy for anti-PD-1-resistant metastatic lung cancer (dated by TCRdb to the early 2020s). A note on the overall study: Tumors were collected before any PD-1/PD-L1 blockade, after which patients were given nivolumab, and patients who progressed were given lymphodepletion, an infusion of expanded TIL and IL-2. Among the enrolled patients, the median age was about 50 years (range roughly 35-80), and the median tumor PD-L1 proportion score was more than 5.5%. Most of the cohort had lung adenocarcinoma, several tumors were EGFR-mutant and two were ALK-rearranged, and half of the patients were current or former smokers. Across the cohort, whole-exome sequencing showed a median non-synonymous tumor mutation burden of roughly 1.5 mutations per megabase. T cell receptor beta sequencing of tumor and peripheral blood served to follow clonotypes across the tumor, the expanded TIL product, and serial blood samples.

TCR beta CDR3 regions were amplified from genomic DNA with the immunoSEQ v3 hsTCRB kit using bias-controlled multiplex PCR. The TCR libraries were sequenced on an Illumina NextSeq 500 to roughly 1.8 million read pairs for survey level or about 5-6 million read pairs for deep level. As for the original processing: The immunoSEQ Analyzer software assigned V, D and J genes, filtered out non-productive sequences, and reported clonality. Repertoires of infused TIL and blood were compared using productive Simpson clonality and the Morisita overlap index of productive TRB rearrangements. Absolute clonotype counts in blood were estimated by multiplying the lymphocyte count by the CD3+ fraction and by the productive frequency of the clone. TCRdb stores this immuneACCESS table with in-frame sequences only. Part of the clones is absent; in the studies checked, under half of the shortfall reflects unresolved V genes, and no reason is known for the rest. For V, J and clone size, that table is used; D and trimming come from the DNA. The sample data list roughly 54,000 clones, and over 75% of these were observed just once. Just over 2.5% of the sample comes from the top ten.

What this sample's time point label stands for: pre-treatment sample, taken before nivolumab and TIL therapy. A phase I trial run at two centers enrolled adults with stage 4 NSCLC between 2017 and early 2020. Samples came from a single-arm, open-label phase I trial of tumor-infiltrating lymphocyte therapy with nivolumab in advanced non-small cell lung cancer. Blood mononuclear cells from EDTA tubes were isolated by Ficoll gradient, snap-frozen as pellets, and DNA was extracted with a Qiagen mini-prep kit. The research as a whole found: The study protocol defined all tumor marker inferences as exploratory. Because the cohort was highly selected, with more treatment-naive, never-smoker and oncogene-addicted patients than is typical, generalizability is limited. The baseline peripheral repertoire was partially replaced by infused TIL clonotypes, which then decayed over months, and persistence showed no apparent association with response.

In regard to this clone: Its antigen specificity is not known. Base quality data are lacking; no much larger clone is found one base away.

The V and J ends are trimmed by 4 bases and 5 bases, leaving 8 bases between them. The CDR3 sequence holds 12 residues, the cysteine and phenylalanine included. This entry keeps only the CDR3 DNA: 36 bases, framed from base 1. The germline V gene gives CDR1 as SGHRS and CDR2 as YFSETQ. The chain is encoded by TRBV5-1 joined to TRBJ2-3; there is no confident call for the D gene. Source: blood, taken at baseline. The source of this sequence is a person aged 25-85 years with non-small cell lung cancer. CDR3 protein: CASSPQLDTQYF. The nucleotide sequence reads TGCGCCAGCAGCCCACAGTTAGATACGCAGTATTTT.